Listed below are T cell receptor beta chains from one sample, sequenced in a study of beta chain features in type 1 diabetes. The method was immunoSEQ multiplex PCR; TCRdb's version includes in-frame clones alone and lacks a portion of them. The repertoire holds hundreds of thousands of clones, with under 15% as singletons. The specimen was naive CD4+ T cells from blood. The receptors come from a man between 18 and 29 years old with type 1 diabetes. Each CDR3 is given without its conserved first and last residue.

j_call v_call cdr3_aa
TRBJ2-1 TRBV30 AWSDGSEQF
TRBJ2-3 TRBV15 ATSLAGVRTDTQY
TRBJ1-4 TRBV30 AWSVGQGWEKLF
TRBJ2-2 TRBV18 ASSPGQGTTGELF
TRBJ1-2 TRBV9 ASSPGTGNYGYT
TRBJ1-2 TRBV5-6 ASSLKGVDGYT
TRBJ1-2 TRBV9 ASSVAGLRPGYT
TRBJ1-2 TRBV29-1 SVEARQGVGYT
TRBJ2-5 TRBV7-2 ASSPKETQY
TRBJ1-1 TRBV4-1 ASTGDTEAF
TRBJ2-1 TRBV11-1 ASSFVRGGF
TRBJ2-5 TRBV7-6 ASSPKGGLSVVQETQY
TRBJ2-7 TRBV7-9 ASSSTGGPYEQY
TRBJ2-1 TRBV7-8 ASSALGLQQF
TRBJ2-7 TRBV7-9 ASSTSTSSGDYYEQY
TRBJ2-5 TRBV2 ASSLRTGGTETQY
TRBJ2-3 TRBV7-2 ASSSGTGGSFLDTQY
TRBJ2-7 TRBV29-1 SVGLYNYEQY
TRBJ1-2 TRBV7-9 ASRHRQGSDYGYT
TRBJ2-7 TRBV28 ASNPRDRPYEQY
TRBJ2-1 TRBV6-5 ASSYQTGAYNEQF
TRBJ1-3 TRBV5-6 ASGRTGPVSGNTIY
TRBJ2-3 TRBV2 ASSGQQPGTDTQY
TRBJ1-5 TRBV7-9 ASSRGDQPQH
TRBJ2-3 TRBV18 ASSRLPGPSSPDTQY
TRBJ2-7 TRBV5-1 ASSLSATTRASYEQY
TRBJ2-7 TRBV10-3 AISDRGQGRYEQY
TRBJ1-2 TRBV30 AWSISYGYT
TRBJ1-2 TRBV10-1 ASSAVSGHGYT
TRBJ1-1 TRBV5-6 ASESTGGTEAF
TRBJ1-2 TRBV28 ASSIGTGYGYT
TRBJ1-1 TRBV19 ASTLPTGSTEAF
TRBJ2-7 TRBV18 ASSLTAQSYEQY
TRBJ2-5 TRBV30 AWDRGLGETQY
TRBJ1-5 TRBV4-1 ASSQEWGSNQPQH
TRBJ1-2 TRBV5-1 ASSFGTNYGYT
TRBJ2-1 TRBV29-1 SVWKDEQF
TRBJ2-4 TRBV19 ASKPGTGVNIQY
TRBJ2-7 TRBV7-8 ASSMGTGGSYEQY
TRBJ1-2 TRBV29-1 SVGSPNYGYT
TRBJ1-2 TRBV2 ASSAAVGYT
TRBJ1-6 TRBV2 ASRAGTVHSPLH
TRBJ1-2 TRBV5-1 ASSFVGSTTGYT
TRBJ2-1 TRBV11-3 ASSPTGTGPNEQF
TRBJ1-2 TRBV30 AWSKGGYGYT
TRBJ1-6 TRBV30 AWSPGGDSPLH
TRBJ1-5 TRBV2 ASSRTAMGNQPQH
TRBJ2-7 TRBV7-9 ASSRRSTGINEQY
TRBJ2-2 TRBV7-3 ASSLRASGGLNTGELF
TRBJ1-3 TRBV2 ASSVYRDSGNTIY
TRBJ2-3 TRBV4-2 ASSQGLGTSEDTQY
TRBJ1-2 TRBV29-1 SVEGRANYGYT
TRBJ1-5 TRBV6-5 ASSYSRGRNQPQH
TRBJ2-4 TRBV10-3 AISERDSGGLAKNIQY
TRBJ2-3 TRBV6-5 AARGDTDTQY